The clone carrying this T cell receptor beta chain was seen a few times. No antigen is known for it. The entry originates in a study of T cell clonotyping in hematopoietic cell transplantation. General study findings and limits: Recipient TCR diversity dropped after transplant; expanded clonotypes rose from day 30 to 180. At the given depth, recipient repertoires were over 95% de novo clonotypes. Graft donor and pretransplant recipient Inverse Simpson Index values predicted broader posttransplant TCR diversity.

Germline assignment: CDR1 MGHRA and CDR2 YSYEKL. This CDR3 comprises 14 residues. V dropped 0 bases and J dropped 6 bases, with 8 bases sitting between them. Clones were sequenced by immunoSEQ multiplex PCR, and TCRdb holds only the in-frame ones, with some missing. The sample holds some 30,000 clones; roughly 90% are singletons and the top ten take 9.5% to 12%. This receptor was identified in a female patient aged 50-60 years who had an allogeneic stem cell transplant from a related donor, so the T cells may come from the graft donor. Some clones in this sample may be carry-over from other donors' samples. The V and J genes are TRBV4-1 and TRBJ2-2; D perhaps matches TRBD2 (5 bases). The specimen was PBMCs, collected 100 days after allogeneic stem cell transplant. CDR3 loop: CASSQDPGAGELFF. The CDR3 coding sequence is TGCGCCAGCAGCCAAGATCCCGGGGCCGGGGAGCTGTTTTTT.